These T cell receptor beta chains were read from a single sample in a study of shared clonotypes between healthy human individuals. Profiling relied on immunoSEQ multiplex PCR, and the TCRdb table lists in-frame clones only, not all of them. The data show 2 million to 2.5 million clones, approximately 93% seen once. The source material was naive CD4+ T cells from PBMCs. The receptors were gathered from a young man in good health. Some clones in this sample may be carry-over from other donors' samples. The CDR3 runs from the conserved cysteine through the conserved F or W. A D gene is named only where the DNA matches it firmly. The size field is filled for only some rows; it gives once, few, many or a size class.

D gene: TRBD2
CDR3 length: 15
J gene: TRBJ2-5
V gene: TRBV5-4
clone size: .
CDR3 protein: CASSPSSGLQETQYF
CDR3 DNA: TGTGCCAGCAGCCCTTCTAGCGGCCTTCAAGAGACCCAGTACTTC

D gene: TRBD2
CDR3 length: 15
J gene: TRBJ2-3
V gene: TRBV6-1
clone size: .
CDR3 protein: CASRGLAGAADTQYF
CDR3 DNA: TGTGCCAGCAGGGGACTAGCGGGAGCTGCAGATACGCAGTATTTT

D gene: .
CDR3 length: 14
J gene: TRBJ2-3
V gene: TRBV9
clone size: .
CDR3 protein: CASSPQVGADTQYF
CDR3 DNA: TGTGCCAGCAGCCCACAGGTAGGCGCAGATACGCAGTATTTT

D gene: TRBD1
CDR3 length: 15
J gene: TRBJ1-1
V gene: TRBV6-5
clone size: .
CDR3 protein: CASSPRQGTNTEAFF
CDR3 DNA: TGTGCCAGCAGCCCGAGACAGGGGACCAACACTGAAGCTTTCTTT

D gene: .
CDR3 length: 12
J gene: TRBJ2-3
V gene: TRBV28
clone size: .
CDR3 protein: CASGDSTDTQYF
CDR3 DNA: TGTGCCAGCGGCGACTCCACAGATACGCAGTATTTT

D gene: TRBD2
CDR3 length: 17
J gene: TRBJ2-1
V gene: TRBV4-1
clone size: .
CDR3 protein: CASSTGTMRSSYNEQFF
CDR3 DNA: TGCGCCAGCAGCACCGGGACTATGAGAAGCTCCTACAATGAGCAGTTCTTC

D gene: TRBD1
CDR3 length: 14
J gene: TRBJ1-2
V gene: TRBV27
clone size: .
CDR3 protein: CASSLQGAKGGYTF
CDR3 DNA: TGTGCCAGCAGTTTACAGGGGGCGAAAGGTGGCTACACCTTC

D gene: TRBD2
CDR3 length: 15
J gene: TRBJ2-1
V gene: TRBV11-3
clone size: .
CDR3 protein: CASSLGLAAYNEQFF
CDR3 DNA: TGTGCCAGCAGCTTAGGACTAGCGGCTTACAATGAGCAGTTCTTC

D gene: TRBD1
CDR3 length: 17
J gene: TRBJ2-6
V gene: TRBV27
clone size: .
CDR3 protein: CASSPGTGNSGANVLTF
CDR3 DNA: TGTGCCAGCAGTCCAGGGACAGGGAACTCTGGGGCCAACGTCCTGACTTTC

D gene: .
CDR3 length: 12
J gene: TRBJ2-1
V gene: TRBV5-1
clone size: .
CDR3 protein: CASSRLENEQFF
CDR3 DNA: TGCGCCAGCAGCAGACTAGAAAATGAGCAGTTCTTC

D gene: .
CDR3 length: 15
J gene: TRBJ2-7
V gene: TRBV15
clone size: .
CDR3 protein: CATSSGSPSSYEQYF
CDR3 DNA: TGTGCCACCAGCTCGGGAAGCCCTAGCTCCTACGAGCAGTACTTC

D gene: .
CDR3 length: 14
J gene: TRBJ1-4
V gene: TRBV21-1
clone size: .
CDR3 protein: CASSLGATNEKLFF
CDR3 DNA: TGTGCCAGCAGCCTAGGTGCAACTAATGAAAAACTGTTTTTT

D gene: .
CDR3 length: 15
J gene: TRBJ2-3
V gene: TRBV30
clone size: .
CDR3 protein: CAWTDGVAVTDTQYF
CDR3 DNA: TGTGCCTGGACCGATGGGGTAGCGGTCACAGATACGCAGTATTTT

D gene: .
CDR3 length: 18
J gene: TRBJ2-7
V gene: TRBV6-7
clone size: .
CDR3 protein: CASSYSQSPQGILYEQYF
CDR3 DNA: TGTGCCAGCAGTTACTCCCAGAGTCCACAGGGAATTCTCTACGAGCAGTACTTC

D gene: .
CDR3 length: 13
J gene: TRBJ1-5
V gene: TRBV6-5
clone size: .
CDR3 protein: CASSYSGDQPQHF
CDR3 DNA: TGTGCCAGCAGTTACTCTGGGGATCAGCCCCAGCATTTT

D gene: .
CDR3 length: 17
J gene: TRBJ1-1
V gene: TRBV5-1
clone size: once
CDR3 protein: CASSFNPPSGGNTEAFF
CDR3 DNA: TGCGCCAGCAGCTTTAACCCCCCGTCCGGTGGGAACACTGAAGCTTTCTTT

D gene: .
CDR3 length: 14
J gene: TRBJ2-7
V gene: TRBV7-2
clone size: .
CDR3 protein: CASSLGSGSYEQYF
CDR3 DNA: TGTGCCAGCAGCTTAGGGTCGGGATCCTACGAGCAGTACTTC

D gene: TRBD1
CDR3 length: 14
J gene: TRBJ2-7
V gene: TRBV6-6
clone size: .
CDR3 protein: CASRITGGSYEQYF
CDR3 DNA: TGTGCCAGCAGGATTACAGGGGGGTCCTACGAGCAGTACTTC

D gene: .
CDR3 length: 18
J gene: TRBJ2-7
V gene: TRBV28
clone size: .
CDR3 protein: CASRQMTPYPTHSYEQYF
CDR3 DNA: TGTGCCAGCAGACAGATGACGCCGTACCCAACACACTCCTACGAGCAGTACTTC

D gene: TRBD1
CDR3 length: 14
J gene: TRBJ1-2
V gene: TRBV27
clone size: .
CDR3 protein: CASSPDRGLYGYTF
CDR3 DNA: TGTGCCAGCAGTCCGGACAGGGGGCTCTATGGCTACACCTTC

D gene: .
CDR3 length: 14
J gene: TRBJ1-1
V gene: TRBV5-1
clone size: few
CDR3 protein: CASSAGPMNTEAFF
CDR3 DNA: TGCGCCAGCAGTGCGGGACCGATGAACACTGAAGCTTTCTTT

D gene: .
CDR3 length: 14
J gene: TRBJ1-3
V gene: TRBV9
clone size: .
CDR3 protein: CASSVGGAGNTIYF
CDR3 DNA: TGTGCCAGCAGCGTAGGAGGGGCTGGAAACACCATATATTTT

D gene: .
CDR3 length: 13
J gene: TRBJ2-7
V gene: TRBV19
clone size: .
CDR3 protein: CASSKDFAYEQYF
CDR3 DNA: TGTGCCAGTAGTAAGGATTTCGCTTACGAGCAGTACTTC

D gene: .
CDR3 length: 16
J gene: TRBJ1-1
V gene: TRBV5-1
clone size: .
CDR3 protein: CASTRLATGANTEAFF
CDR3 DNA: TGCGCCAGCACGCGTCTCGCAACCGGGGCGAACACTGAAGCTTTCTTT

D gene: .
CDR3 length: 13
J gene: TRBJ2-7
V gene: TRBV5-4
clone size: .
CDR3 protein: CASSDPSTREQYF
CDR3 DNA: TGTGCCAGCAGCGACCCTTCGACGCGCGAGCAGTACTTC

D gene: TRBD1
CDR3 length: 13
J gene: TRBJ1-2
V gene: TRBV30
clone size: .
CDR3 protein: CAWSQDRGAGYTF
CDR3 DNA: TGTGCCTGGAGTCAGGACAGGGGAGCGGGCTACACCTTC

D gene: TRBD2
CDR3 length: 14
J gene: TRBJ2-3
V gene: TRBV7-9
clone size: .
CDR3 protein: CASSSLAGADTQYF
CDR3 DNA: TGTGCCAGCAGCTCACTAGCGGGAGCAGATACGCAGTATTTT

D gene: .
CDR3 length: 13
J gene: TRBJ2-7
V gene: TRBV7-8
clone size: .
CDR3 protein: CASSLVQTGEQYF
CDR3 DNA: TGTGCCAGCAGCTTAGTACAGACAGGCGAGCAGTACTTC

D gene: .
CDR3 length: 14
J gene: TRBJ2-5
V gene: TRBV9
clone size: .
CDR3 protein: CASSRGVASETQYF
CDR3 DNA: TGTGCCAGCAGCAGAGGGGTAGCGAGCGAGACCCAGTACTTC

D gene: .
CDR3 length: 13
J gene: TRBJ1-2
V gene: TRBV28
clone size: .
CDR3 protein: CASSLGSEYGYTF
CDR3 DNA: TGTGCCAGCAGTTTAGGGTCAGAGTATGGCTACACCTTC

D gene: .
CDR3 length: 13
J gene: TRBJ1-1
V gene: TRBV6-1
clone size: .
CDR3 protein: CASSTRDVTEAFF
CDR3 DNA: TGTGCCAGCAGTACCAGGGATGTCACTGAAGCTTTCTTT

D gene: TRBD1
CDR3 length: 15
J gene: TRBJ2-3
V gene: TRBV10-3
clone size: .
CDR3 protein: CAIAAGTGEVDTQYF
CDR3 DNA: TGTGCCATCGCAGCCGGGACAGGGGAGGTAGATACGCAGTATTTT

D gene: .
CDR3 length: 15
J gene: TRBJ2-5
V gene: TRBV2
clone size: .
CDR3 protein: CASRTGTRNSETQYF
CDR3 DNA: TGTGCCAGCAGAACCGGGACCCGAAACAGTGAGACCCAGTACTTC

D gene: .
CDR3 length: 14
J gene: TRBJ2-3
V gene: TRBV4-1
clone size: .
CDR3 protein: CASSQEARGDTQYF
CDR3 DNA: TGCGCCAGCAGCCAAGAGGCTAGGGGAGATACGCAGTATTTT

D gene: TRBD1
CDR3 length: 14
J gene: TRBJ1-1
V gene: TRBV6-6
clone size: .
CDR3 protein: CASTSTGRNTEAFF
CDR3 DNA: TGTGCCAGCACCTCGACAGGGCGGAACACTGAAGCTTTCTTT

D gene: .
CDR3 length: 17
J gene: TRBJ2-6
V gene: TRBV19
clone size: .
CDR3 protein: CASRVSSRSSGANVLTF
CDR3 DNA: TGTGCCAGTAGGGTCAGTAGCAGGAGCTCTGGGGCCAACGTCCTGACTTTC

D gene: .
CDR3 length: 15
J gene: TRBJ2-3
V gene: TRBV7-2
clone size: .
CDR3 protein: CASSPRQGRADTQYF
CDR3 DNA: TGTGCCAGCAGCCCCAGGCAGGGGAGGGCAGATACGCAGTATTTT

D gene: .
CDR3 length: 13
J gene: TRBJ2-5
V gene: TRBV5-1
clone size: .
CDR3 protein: CASSLGAGETQYF
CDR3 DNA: TGCGCCAGCAGCTTGGGTGCGGGGGAGACCCAGTACTTC

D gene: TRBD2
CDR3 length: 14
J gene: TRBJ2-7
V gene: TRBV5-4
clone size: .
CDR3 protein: CASSRLAGAYEQYF
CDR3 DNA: TGTGCCAGCAGTCGACTAGCGGGAGCCTACGAGCAGTACTTC

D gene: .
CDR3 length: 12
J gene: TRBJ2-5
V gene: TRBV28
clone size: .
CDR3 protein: CASSFRRGTQYF
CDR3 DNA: TGTGCCAGCAGTTTTCGGCGGGGGACCCAGTACTTC

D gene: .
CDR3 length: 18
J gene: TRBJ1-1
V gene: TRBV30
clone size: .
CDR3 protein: CAWSGTGLGLSMNTEAFF
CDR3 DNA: TGTGCCTGGAGTGGAACAGGGCTTGGGCTGTCTATGAACACTGAAGCTTTCTTT

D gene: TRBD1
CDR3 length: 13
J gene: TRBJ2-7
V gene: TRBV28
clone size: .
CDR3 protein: CASSSGQGVEQYF
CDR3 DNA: TGTGCCAGCAGTTCAGGACAGGGGGTCGAGCAGTACTTC

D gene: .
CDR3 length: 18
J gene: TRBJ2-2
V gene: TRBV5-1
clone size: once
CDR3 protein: CASSLEGPQVRSTGELFF
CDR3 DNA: TGCGCCAGCAGCTTGGAGGGCCCACAGGTCAGGAGCACCGGGGAGCTGTTTTTT

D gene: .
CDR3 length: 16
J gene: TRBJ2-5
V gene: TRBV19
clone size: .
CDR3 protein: CASSIGGGRSQETQYF
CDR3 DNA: TGTGCCAGTAGTATTGGGGGCGGGCGTTCCCAAGAGACCCAGTACTTC

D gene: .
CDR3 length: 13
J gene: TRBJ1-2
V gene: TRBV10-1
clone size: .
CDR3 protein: CASSAGRNYGYTF
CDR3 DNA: TGCGCCAGCAGTGCGGGACGGAACTATGGCTACACCTTC

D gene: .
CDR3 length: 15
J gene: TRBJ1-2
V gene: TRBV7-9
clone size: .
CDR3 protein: CASSFGNPTSGGYTF
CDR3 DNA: TGTGCCAGCAGCTTCGGAAACCCCACCTCCGGGGGCTACACCTTC

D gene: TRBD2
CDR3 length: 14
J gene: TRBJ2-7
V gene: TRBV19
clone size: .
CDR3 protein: CASKVAGLTGEQYF
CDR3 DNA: TGTGCCAGTAAGGTAGCGGGCCTAACGGGGGAGCAGTACTTC

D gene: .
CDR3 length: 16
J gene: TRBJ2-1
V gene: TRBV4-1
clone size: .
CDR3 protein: CASSLLYGVRGREQFF
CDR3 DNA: TGCGCCAGCAGCCTCCTATACGGGGTCCGGGGGAGGGAGCAGTTCTTC

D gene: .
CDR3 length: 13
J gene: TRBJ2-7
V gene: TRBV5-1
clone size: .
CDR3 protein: CASSLAAGYEQYF
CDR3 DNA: TGCGCCAGCAGCTTGGCGGCCGGCTACGAGCAGTACTTC

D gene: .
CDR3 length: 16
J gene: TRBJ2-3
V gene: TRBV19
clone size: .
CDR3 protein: CASSMWVGSSTDTQYF
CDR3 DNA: TGTGCCAGTAGTATGTGGGTAGGGTCGAGCACAGATACGCAGTATTTT

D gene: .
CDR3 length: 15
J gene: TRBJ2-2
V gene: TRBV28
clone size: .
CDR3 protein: CASGSTGSNTGELFF
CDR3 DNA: TGTGCCAGCGGATCGACAGGCAGTAACACCGGGGAGCTGTTTTTT

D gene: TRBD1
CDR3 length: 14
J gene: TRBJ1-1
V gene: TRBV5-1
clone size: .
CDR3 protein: CASSNLGQAAEAFF
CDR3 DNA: TGCGCCAGCAGCAATTTGGGACAGGCAGCTGAAGCTTTCTTT

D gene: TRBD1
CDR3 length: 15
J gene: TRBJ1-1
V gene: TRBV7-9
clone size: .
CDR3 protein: CASSPGQGLNTEAFF
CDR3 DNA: TGTGCCAGCAGCCCCGGACAGGGCTTGAACACTGAAGCTTTCTTT

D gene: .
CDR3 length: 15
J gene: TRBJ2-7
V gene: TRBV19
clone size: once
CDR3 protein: CASSKGMETRYEQYF
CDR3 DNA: TGTGCCAGTAGTAAAGGAATGGAAACAAGGTACGAGCAGTACTTC

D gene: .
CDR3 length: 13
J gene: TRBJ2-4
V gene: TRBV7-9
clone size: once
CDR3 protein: CASSLTAGNIQYF
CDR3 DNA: TGTGCCAGCAGCTTGACGGCCGGGAACATTCAGTACTTC